The 7 T cell receptor beta chains below were found in one sample sequenced in a study of CD8 T cells in Susac syndrome (dated by TCRdb to between 2019 and 2020). The method behind the library was the immunoSEQ multiplex PCR assay. RNA was extracted using the RNeasy kit, and about 0.45 to 1 ug of the RNA was reverse transcribed with random hexamers. In-frame beta chains were kept once TCRdb had trimmed the public reads at Q25 with fastp and called clones with MiXCR. One record per CDR3 amino acid sequence lists the most common genes and DNA. The sample data list about 100,000 distinct CDR3 sequences, and about 95% of these were observed just once. Roughly 0.29% of the sample goes to the ten largest clones. The sample taken for sequencing was CD8+ T cells from PBMCs. These receptors all stem from a human donor with Susac syndrome.

The rearrangement uses TRBV3-1 and TRBJ2-1; D remains ambiguous. Germline CDR1 reads LGHDT; CDR2 reads YNNKEL (reference sequence). CDR3 size: 18 residues. V was trimmed by 0 bases and J by 4 bases, leaving 19 bases between them. CDR3 in amino acids: CASSQEGRVSRRYNEQFF. The CDR3 DNA reads as TGTGCCAGCAGCCAAGAGGGCCGGGTTAGCCGAAGATACAATGAGCAGTTCTTC.

This clonotype has only one observation. This chain connects TRBV20-1 to TRBJ1-3, with D unclear. V was clipped by 6 bases and J by 4 bases, with 7 bases between them. Germline V gene data show CDR1 as DFQATT and CDR2 as SNEGSKA (reference sequence). The CDR3 contains 11 residues. This CDR3 reads CSAVEGNTIYF. In nucleotides, the CDR3 is TGCAGTGCCGTGGAGGGAAACACCATATATTTT.

As DNA, the CDR3 is TGCAGTGCTGTGGAATTCTCCTATAATTCACCCCTCCACTTT. Translation: CSAVEFSYNSPLHF. This chain links TRBV20-1 with TRBJ1-6; no clear D. CDR1 DFQATT and CDR2 SNEGSKA come from the germline V gene (reference sequence). Deletions cut 5 bases from V and 0 bases from J, with 8 bases between. CDR3 length: 14 residues.

The chain is built from TRBV6-1 and TRBJ1-6, with 8 nucleotides matching TRBD1. V was clipped by 6 bases and J by 7 bases; unmatched bases: 14. This CDR3 comprises 17 residues. CDR1 and CDR2 from the germline V gene are MNHNS and SASEGT. CDR3 amino acids: CASRDREGVGRNSPLHF. CDR3 nucleotides: TGTGCCAGCAGGGACAGGGAAGGGGTAGGAAGGAATTCACCCCTCCACTTT.

The chain uses TRBV11-2 and TRBJ2-1; D not resolved. The CDR3 spans 15 residues. From germline, CDR1 is SGHAT and CDR2 FQNNGV. V was shortened by 4 bases and J by 0 bases, with 10 bases between the two germline ends. The CDR3 DNA reads TGTGCCAGCAGCTCTACAGAGAGCTCCTACAATGAGCAGTTCTTC. This sequence encodes CASSSTESSYNEQFF.

This clonotype was seen just once. The rearrangement joins TRBV3-1 to TRBJ2-1, with 10 bases lining up with TRBD1. The CDR3 sequence is 14 residues long. V lost 9 bases and J lost 8; bases outside the gene matches: 10. Germline-derived CDR1 and CDR2 are LGHDT and YNNKEL (reference sequence). For the CDR3, the DNA is TGTGCCAGTCGTACCGACAGGGGGCTTGATGAGCAGTTCTTC. Its protein product is CASRTDRGLDEQFF.

This clonotype appeared a single time. V gene TRBV29-1 combines with J gene TRBJ2-5; tentatively, D is TRBD1 (5 bases). V lost 6 bases to trimming and J lost 3 bases, with 11 bases between them. Germline V lookup: CDR1 SQVTM, CDR2 ANQGSEA. CDR3 length: 12 amino acids. CDR3 coding DNA: TGCAGCGTGACAAGGGGCGAAGAGACCCAGTACTTC. Amino acid sequence: CSVTRGEETQYF. The full variable domain, in which reference TRBV29-1 and TRBJ2-5 provide the parts outside the CDR3, is SAVISQKPSRDICQRGTSLTIQCQVDSQVTMMFWYRQQPGQSLTLIATANQGSEATYESGFVIDKFPISRPNLTFSTLTVSNMSPEDSSIYLCSVTRGEETQYFGPGTRLLVL.